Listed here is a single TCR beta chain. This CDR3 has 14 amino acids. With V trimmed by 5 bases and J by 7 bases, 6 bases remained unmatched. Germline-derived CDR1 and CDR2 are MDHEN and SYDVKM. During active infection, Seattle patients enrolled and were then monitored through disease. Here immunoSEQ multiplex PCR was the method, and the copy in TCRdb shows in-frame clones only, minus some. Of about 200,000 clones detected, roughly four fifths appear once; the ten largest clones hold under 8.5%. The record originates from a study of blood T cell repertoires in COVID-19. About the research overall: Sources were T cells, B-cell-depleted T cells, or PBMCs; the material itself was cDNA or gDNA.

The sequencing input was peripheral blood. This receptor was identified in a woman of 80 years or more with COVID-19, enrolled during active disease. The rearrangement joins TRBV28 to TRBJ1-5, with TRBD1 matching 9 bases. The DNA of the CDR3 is TGTGCCAGCAGTCCGGGGACAGGGAAACAGCCCCAGCATTTT. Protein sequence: CASSPGTGKQPQHF.